These T cell receptor beta chains were read from a single sample in a study of cytomegalovirus exposure and HLA in healthy donors. Repertoires were generated with immunoSEQ multiplex PCR, while TCRdb's copy carries only in-frame clones and drops some. The sample has roughly 180,000 clones; under 85% are singletons. Specimen: PBMCs. The receptors come from a male donor in good health and CMV-seronegative. Both conserved end residues are part of each CDR3. A D gene is named only where the DNA matches it firmly. Clone size is not always given. Where it is, it says once, few, many or a class for expanded clones.

>TRBV19|few|TRBJ2-7|NA
TGTGCCAGTAGTAGGGTGGGACTCCACCCCACCTACGAGCAGTACTTC
CASSRVGLHPTYEQYF
>TRBV14|NA|TRBJ1-3|NA
TGTGCCAGCAGCCAAGGGACAGCATTTAACACCATATATTTT
CASSQGTAFNTIYF
>TRBV30|NA|TRBJ1-1|NA
TGTGCCTGGAGTGCCCCTCGGACAAGAGCCACTGAAGCTTTCTTT
CAWSAPRTRATEAFF
>TRBV2|NA|TRBJ2-7|NA
TGTGCCAGCAGTGAGAACTATCCTTCCTCCTACGAGCAGTACTTC
CASSENYPSSYEQYF
>TRBV9|NA|TRBJ1-5|TRBD1
TGTGCCAGCAGCCTCACAGACAGGGTGTATCAGCCCCAACATTTT
CASSLTDRVYQPQHF
>TRBV10-3|NA|TRBJ2-3|NA
TGTGCCATCAGTAAAGCGGGCCAAACAGATACGCAGTATTTT
CAISKAGQTDTQYF
>TRBV19|NA|TRBJ1-5|NA
TGTGCCAGTACCTCAGGGAATCAGCCCCAGCATTTT
CASTSGNQPQHF
>TRBV4-1|NA|TRBJ1-5|TRBD1
TGCGCCAGCAGCCAAACAACAGAGGGGGCTCAGCCCCAGCATTTT
CASSQTTEGAQPQHF
>TRBV30|NA|TRBJ2-7|NA
TGTGCCTGGAGTGGGGGCAGGAGTAGCTGTGTAAGCTCCTACGAGCAGTACTTC
CAWSGGRSSCVSSYEQYF
>TRBV19|NA|TRBJ2-3|TRBD2
TGTGCCAGTAGTATTCGGGCTAGCGGGGGAAGGACAGATACGCAGTATTTT
CASSIRASGGRTDTQYF
>TRBV10-3|NA|TRBJ2-2|TRBD1
TGTGCCATCAGGTCACAACAGGGGGGCGAAAACACCGGGGAGCTGTTTTTT
CAIRSQQGGENTGELFF
>TRBV5-4|NA|TRBJ2-1|NA
TGTGCCAGCAGCTGGGGCGCGGGATTGGTAAATGAGCAGTTCTTC
CASSWGAGLVNEQFF
>TRBV7-3|few|TRBJ2-3|NA
TGTGCCAGCAGCTTAAATAGCTACAGGACAGATACGCAGTATTTT
CASSLNSYRTDTQYF